The 16 T cell receptor beta chains reported below all come from one sample, sequenced in a study of spatial heterogeneity in lung cancer. Time point: blood at routine non-recurrence follow-up after resection. In TCRdb, the 5' RACE reads were re-called with MiXCR into one record per CDR3 protein. This sample has roughly 46,000 distinct CDR3 sequences, with approximately 12% found just once. Sequenced here: PBMCs, sampled at follow-up. These TCRs come from a male donor with early-stage non-small cell lung cancer.

This clonotype was detected many times. Here the CDR3 DNA reads TGTGCCAGCAGTTACTCGGGCAGGGGAGGAACTGAAGCTTTCTTT. Translating gives CASSYSGRGGTEAFF. V and J are TRBV6-5 and TRBJ1-1; tentatively, D is TRBD1 (6 bases). Deletions cut 0 bases from V and 5 bases from J, with 13 bases between. There are 15 residues in the CDR3. In germline, CDR1 is MNHEY, CDR2 SVGAGI.

The genes are TRBV20-1 and TRBJ2-7; D uncertain. The CDR3 sequence is 12 residues long. Germline V lookup: CDR1 DFQATT, CDR2 SNEGSKA (reference sequence). V lost 0 bases, J lost 5 bases, and 8 bases lay in between. CDR3 coding DNA: TGCAGTGCTAGAGAACCCCCCAACGAGCAGTACTTC. It is translated as CSAREPPNEQYF.

The table lists this clonotype with many counts. V gene TRBV4-3 combines with J gene TRBJ2-3, with 9 bases matching TRBD2. This CDR3 contains 17 residues. The junction had 5 bases not matched to a gene; V was cut back by 0 bases and J by 1 base. Germline V CDR1 and CDR2: LGHNA, YSLEER. In nucleotides, the CDR3 is TGCGCCAGCAGCCAAGAGGCGGGGGGGTTTGGCACAGATACGCAGTATTTT. It encodes CASSQEAGGFGTDTQYF.

This clonotype was observed a few times. The rearrangement links TRBV5-4 to TRBJ2-7; D may be TRBD2 (6 bases). V dropped 4 bases and J dropped 3 bases, with 17 bases sitting between them. The CDR3 consists of 15 residues. Germline values: CDR1 SGHNT, CDR2 YYREEE (reference sequence). CDR3 bases: TGTGCCAGCAGCCCCCCCGGGGGAGAAAGCTACGAGCAGTACTTC. Encoded protein: CASSPPGGESYEQYF.

This chain uses TRBV11-2 with TRBJ1-1; D perhaps matches TRBD1 (5 bases). The germline V gene has CDR1 SGHAT and CDR2 FQNNGV. Trimming shortened V by 3 bases and J by 1 base, and 12 bases separated the two germline ends. The CDR3 has 15 amino acids. In nucleotides, the CDR3 is TGTGCCAGCAGCTTCGGGGCATATAAGAACACTGAAGCTTTCTTT. Translation: CASSFGAYKNTEAFF.

The table lists this clonotype with many counts. The chain is built from TRBV16 and TRBJ2-2; either TRBD1 or TRBD2 may supply D (5 bases each). The CDR3 is made up of 15 amino acids. Per germline, CDR1 KGHSY and CDR2 FQNENV. Trimming took off 4 bases at V and 0 bases at J, with 9 bases between the two ends. The CDR3 reads CASSPRGANTGELFF. The CDR3 DNA follows: TGTGCCAGCAGCCCCCGAGGGGCGAACACCGGGGAGCTGTTTTTT.

This clonotype was seen only a few times. This rearrangement joins TRBV4-3 to TRBJ2-7; 10 positions match TRBD2. Unmatched junction bases numbered 4, after V lost 2 bases and J lost 3 bases. Per the germline V gene, CDR1 is LGHNA and CDR2 is YSLEER. CDR3 length equals 15 residues. CDR3 sequence (DNA): TGCGCCAGCAGCCAAACACTAGCGGGACTCTACGAGCAGTACTTC. This encodes CASSQTLAGLYEQYF.

In its sample, this clonotype was seen many times. This chain joins TRBV20-1 and TRBJ1-1; D is perhaps TRBD1 (5 bases). This CDR3 has 13 residues. Trimming cost V 2 bases and J 0 bases, with 7 bases left between them. Germline V CDR1 and CDR2: DFQATT, SNEGSKA (reference sequence). CDR3 coding DNA: TGCAGTGCTAGACAGGGAGTGAACACTGAAGCTTTCTTT. The encoded protein is CSARQGVNTEAFF.

The chain is built from TRBV3-1 and TRBJ2-2; D gene uncertain. V was clipped by 3 bases and J by 9 bases, with 8 bases between them. From germline, CDR1 is LGHDT and CDR2 YNNKEL (reference sequence). CDR3 length equals 12 residues. For the CDR3, the DNA is TGTGCCAGCAGCCATCGATCCAGGGAGCTGTTTTTT. This translates into CASSHRSRELFF.

This clonotype was seen repeatedly, ten times or more. The chain is built from TRBV7-2 and TRBJ1-2; D is undetermined. CDR1 and CDR2 (germline): SGHTA, FQGNSA. V shed 4 bases and J shed 0 bases, with 9 bases lying between them. The CDR3 loop spans 14 amino acids. This CDR3 is CASSYGLTNYGYTF. As DNA, the CDR3 is TGTGCCAGCAGCTACGGACTGACTAACTATGGCTACACCTTC. The full variable domain, rest sourced from reference TRBV7-2 and TRBJ1-2, is GAGVSQSPSNKVTEKGKDVELRCDPISGHTALYWYRQSLGQGLEFLIYFQGNSAPDKSGLPSDRFSAERTGGSVSTLTIQRTQQEDSAVYLCASSYGLTNYGYTFGSGTRLTVV.

The chain carries TRBV12-3 or TRBV12-4 and TRBJ1-2; weak D call: TRBD1 (6 bases). The CDR3 sequence is 16 residues long. The V end lost 6 bases, the J end lost 7 bases, and 24 bases lay between the germline ends. CDR3 amino acids: CASSWGQGSGGFGYTF. The DNA of the CDR3 is TGTGCCAGCAGCTGGGGGCAGGGGAGTGGAGGATTTGGCTACACCTTC.

This chain joins TRBV7-9 and TRBJ1-6, with D tentatively TRBD1 (6 bases). The germline CDR1 and CDR2 sequences are SEHNR and FQNEAQ (reference sequence). Between the trimmed V and J ends, which lost 1 base and 10 bases, there was a span of 11 bases. This CDR3 region has 14 residues. Here the CDR3 DNA reads TGTGCCAGCAGCTTAGAGGCCAGGGGATCACCCCTCCACTTT. Translating it yields CASSLEARGSPLHF.

In this sample, this clonotype turned up a few times. The J gene is TRBJ2-3, the V gene TRBV28, with 9 bases identical to TRBD2. Germline V gene lookup returns CDR1 MDHEN and CDR2 SYDVKM. The CDR3 runs to 13 residues. J was trimmed by 1 base and V by 8 bases; bases with no gene match: 1. Here the CDR3 DNA reads TGTGCCAGCTTAGCGGGGGGCACAGATACGCAGTATTTT. Translation gives CASLAGGTDTQYF.

This clonotype showed up many times. V and J are TRBV12-3 or TRBV12-4 and TRBJ1-5; D may be TRBD1 (5 bases). This CDR3 region has 16 residues. Trimming cost V 5 bases and J 2 bases, with 16 bases left between them. CDR3 sequence (DNA): TGTGCCAGCAGTCCCACCCGGACGGGGGGCAATCAGCCCCAGCATTTT. Protein: CASSPTRTGGNQPQHF.

The gene calls are TRBV4-3 and TRBJ1-2; D not resolved. Per germline, CDR1 LGHNA and CDR2 YSLEER. V was cut by 3 bases and J by 7 bases, with 18 bases left in between. CDR3 length equals 15 residues. As DNA, the CDR3 is TGCGCCAGCAGCCACGGCCCCCGGACCTCGGGTGGCTACACCTTC. Translated: CASSHGPRTSGGYTF.

The chain combines TRBV5-1 with TRBJ2-2; D unclear. This CDR3 spans 13 amino acids. The V and J ends lost 4 bases and 1 base respectively, with 5 bases between them. Per the germline V gene, CDR1 is SGHRS and CDR2 is YFSETQ. The CDR3 here is CASSGMNTGELFF. The CDR3 region has the DNA TGCGCCAGCAGCGGCATGAACACCGGGGAGCTGTTTTTT.